This T cell receptor (beta chain) was sequenced for a study of OX40 agonist ivuxolimab in advanced cancers. Study in general: Ivuxolimab, an antibody acting as an agonist of OX40 (CD134), was used to treat patients.

The method was immunoSEQ multiplex PCR; TCRdb's version includes in-frame clones alone and lacks a portion of them. Of 20,000 to 25,000 clones in the sample, around nine tenths are singletons; the top ten hold about a quarter. The germline V gene has CDR1 LGHNA and CDR2 YNFKEQ. Trimming left V 0 bases short and J 1 base short, with 15 bases between. The CDR3 consists of 17 residues. The chain couples TRBV4-2 to TRBJ1-2; D remains unclear. The sequence was obtained from an adult with an advanced solid tumor such as melanoma, head and neck, liver or kidney cancer. The material was CD4+ or CD8+ T cells sorted from blood, obtained in a trial of the OX40 agonist ivuxolimab. The CDR3 loop reads CASSQDSAPDFNYGYTF. The CDR3 nucleotides are TGTGCCAGCAGCCAAGATTCGGCCCCTGATTTTAACTATGGCTACACCTTC.